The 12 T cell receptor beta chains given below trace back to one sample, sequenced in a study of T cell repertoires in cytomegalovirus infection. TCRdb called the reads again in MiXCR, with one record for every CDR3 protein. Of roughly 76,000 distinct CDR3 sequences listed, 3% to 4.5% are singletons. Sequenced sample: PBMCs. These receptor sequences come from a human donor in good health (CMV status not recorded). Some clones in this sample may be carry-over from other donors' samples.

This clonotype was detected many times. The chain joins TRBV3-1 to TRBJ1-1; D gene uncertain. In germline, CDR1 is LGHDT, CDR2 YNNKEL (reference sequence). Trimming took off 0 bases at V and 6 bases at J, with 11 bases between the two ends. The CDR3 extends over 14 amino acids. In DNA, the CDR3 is TGTGCCAGCAGCCAAGATCTAATCGGCGCTGAAGCTTTCTTT. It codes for CASSQDLIGAEAFF.

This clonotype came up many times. The DNA of the CDR3 is TGTGCCAGCAGCCCCGGGACCCCCTCCCAAGAGACCCAGTACTTC. Its protein is CASSPGTPSQETQYF. The chain combines TRBV7-2 with TRBJ2-5; D might be TRBD1 or TRBD2, each matching 5 bases. Germline V gene lookup returns CDR1 SGHTA and CDR2 FQGNSA. Trimming cost V 5 bases and J 1 base, with 14 bases left between them. The CDR3 runs to 15 residues.

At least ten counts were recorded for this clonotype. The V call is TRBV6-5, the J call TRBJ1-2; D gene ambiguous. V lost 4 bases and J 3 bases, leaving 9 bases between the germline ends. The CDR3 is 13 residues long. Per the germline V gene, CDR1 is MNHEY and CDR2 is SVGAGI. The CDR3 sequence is CASSSLDDYGYTF. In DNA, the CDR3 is TGTGCCAGCAGTTCCTTAGATGACTATGGCTACACCTTC.

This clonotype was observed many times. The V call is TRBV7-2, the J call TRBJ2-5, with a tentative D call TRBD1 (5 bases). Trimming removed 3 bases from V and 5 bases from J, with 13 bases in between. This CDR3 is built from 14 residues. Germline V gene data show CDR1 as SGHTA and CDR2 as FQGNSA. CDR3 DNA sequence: TGTGCCAGCAGCTTTGGCCCCCAGGGTGAGACCCAGTACTTC. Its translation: CASSFGPQGETQYF.

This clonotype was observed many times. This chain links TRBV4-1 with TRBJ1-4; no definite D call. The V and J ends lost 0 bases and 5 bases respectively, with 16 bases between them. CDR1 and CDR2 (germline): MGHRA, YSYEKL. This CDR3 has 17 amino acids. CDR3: CASSQDWFTADNEKLFF. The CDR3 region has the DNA TGCGCCAGCAGCCAAGATTGGTTCACAGCCGACAATGAAAAACTGTTTTTT.

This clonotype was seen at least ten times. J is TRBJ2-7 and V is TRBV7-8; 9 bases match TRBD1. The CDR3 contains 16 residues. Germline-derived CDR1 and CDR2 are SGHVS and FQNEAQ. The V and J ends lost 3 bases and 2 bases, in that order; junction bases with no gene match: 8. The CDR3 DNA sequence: TGTGCCAGCAGCTTCGCGGACAGGGGATTAACCTACGAGCAGTACTTC. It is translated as CASSFADRGLTYEQYF. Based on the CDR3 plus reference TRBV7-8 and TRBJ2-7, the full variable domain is GAGVSQSPRYKVAKRGQDVALRCDPISGHVSLFWYQQALGQGPEFLTYFQNEAQLDKSGLPSDRFFAERPEGSVSTLKIQRTQQEDSAVYLCASSFADRGLTYEQYFGPGTRLTVT.

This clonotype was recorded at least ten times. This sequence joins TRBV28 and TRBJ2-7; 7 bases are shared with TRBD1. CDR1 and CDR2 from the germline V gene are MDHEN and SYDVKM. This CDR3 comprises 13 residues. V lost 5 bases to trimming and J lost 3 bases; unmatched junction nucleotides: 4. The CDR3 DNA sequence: TGTGCCAGCAGTCCGGGACAGAGCTACGAGCAGTACTTC. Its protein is CASSPGQSYEQYF.

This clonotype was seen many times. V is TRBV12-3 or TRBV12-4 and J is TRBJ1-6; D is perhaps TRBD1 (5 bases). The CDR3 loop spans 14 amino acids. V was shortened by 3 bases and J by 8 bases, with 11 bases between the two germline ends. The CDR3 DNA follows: TGTGCCAGCAGTTTGGGACGGTCATATTCACCCCTCCACTTT. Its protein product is CASSLGRSYSPLHF.

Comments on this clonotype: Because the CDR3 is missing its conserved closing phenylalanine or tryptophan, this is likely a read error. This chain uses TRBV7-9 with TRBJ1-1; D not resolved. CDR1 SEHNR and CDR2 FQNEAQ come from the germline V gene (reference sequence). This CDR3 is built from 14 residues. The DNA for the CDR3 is TGTGCCAGCAGCTTAATTGGTTGGAGCACTGACGCTTTCCTG. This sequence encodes CASSLIGWSTDAFL.

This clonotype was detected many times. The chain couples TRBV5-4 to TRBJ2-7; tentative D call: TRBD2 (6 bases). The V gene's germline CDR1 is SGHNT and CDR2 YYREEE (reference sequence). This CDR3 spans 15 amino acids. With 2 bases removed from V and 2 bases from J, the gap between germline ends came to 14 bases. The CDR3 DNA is TGTGCCAGCAGCTTTTTGGGGACTCCGCCCTACGAGCAGTACTTC. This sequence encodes CASSFLGTPPYEQYF.

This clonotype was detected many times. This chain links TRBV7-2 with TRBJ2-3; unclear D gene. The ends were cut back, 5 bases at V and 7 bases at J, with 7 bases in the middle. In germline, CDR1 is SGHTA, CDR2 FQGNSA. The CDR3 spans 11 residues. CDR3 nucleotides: TGTGCCAGCAGCGATGGAAATACGCAGTATTTT. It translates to CASSDGNTQYF.

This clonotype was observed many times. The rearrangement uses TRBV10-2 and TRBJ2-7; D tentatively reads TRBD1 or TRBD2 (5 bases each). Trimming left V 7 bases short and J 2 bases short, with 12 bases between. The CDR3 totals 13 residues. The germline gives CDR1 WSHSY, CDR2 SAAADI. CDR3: CASIGDATYEQYF. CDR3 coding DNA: TGCGCCAGCATAGGGGACGCAACCTACGAGCAGTACTTC.